Presented here are 10 T cell receptor beta chains from one specimen sequenced in a study of cytomegalovirus exposure and HLA in healthy donors. 13 Jbeta primers and 60 Vbeta primers were used for the PCR. Clones were sequenced by immunoSEQ multiplex PCR, and TCRdb holds only the in-frame ones, with some missing. The sample holds around 200,000 clones, 86% seen once. Sequencing input: PBMCs. Receptors were obtained from a woman under 40 in good health and CMV-seronegative.

The chain combines TRBV28 with TRBJ2-2; 7 bases agree with TRBD1. J lost 4 bases, V lost 2 bases, and 4 bases had no gene match. The germline CDR1 and CDR2 sequences are MDHEN and SYDVKM. CDR3 length equals 15 residues. The CDR3: CASSLRDRTTGELFF. The CDR3 region has the DNA TGTGCCAGCAGTTTAAGGGACAGAACCACCGGGGAGCTGTTTTTT.

This chain joins TRBV27 and TRBJ2-1; 10 bases are shared with TRBD1. Germline V gene sequence: CDR1 MNHEY, CDR2 SMNVEV (reference sequence). Losses at the gene ends were 5 bases for V and 7 bases for J; bases not matched to a gene: 11. The CDR3 loop spans 16 amino acids. The CDR3 spells CASSTLRQGALNEQFF. The CDR3 DNA is TGTGCCAGCAGTACCCTCCGACAGGGGGCGCTGAATGAGCAGTTCTTC.

This sequence joins TRBV27 and TRBJ2-1, with TRBD2 matching 8 bases. J was trimmed by 9 bases and V by 5 bases; bases with no gene match: 12. Germline V CDR1 and CDR2: MNHEY, SMNVEV (reference sequence). The CDR3 length is 15 residues. DNA for the CDR3: TGTGCCAGCAGTCCTCGGACTAGCAGGTGGTCTGAGCAGTTCTTC. Translation gives CASSPRTSRWSEQFF.

The V call is TRBV2, the J call TRBJ2-5; 12 bases agree with TRBD2. The CDR3 consists of 16 residues. Germline V gene data show CDR1 as SNHLY and CDR2 as FYNNEI. V lost 7 bases and J lost 1; bases outside the gene matches: 7. The CDR3 region has the DNA TGTGCCAGCATTCGAGGACTAGCGGGGACCCAAGAGACCCAGTACTTC. Translated: CASIRGLAGTQETQYF.

V gene TRBV6-1 combines with J gene TRBJ1-1; TRBD1 aligns across 7 bases. The CDR3 covers 12 residues. CDR1 is MNHNS and CDR2 is SASEGT in the germline V gene. Germline trimming cut 4 bases from V and 7 bases from J; bases unmatched to any gene: 3. CDR3 sequence: CASSAQGSEAFF. The CDR3 DNA follows: TGTGCCAGCAGTGCACAGGGGAGTGAAGCTTTCTTT.

V gene TRBV27 combines with J gene TRBJ2-3, with D hard to call. Trimming pared 3 bases from V and 0 bases from J, leaving 7 bases between. This CDR3 has 14 residues. Germline-derived CDR1 and CDR2 are MNHEY and SMNVEV (reference sequence). CDR3 residues: CASSFSRSTDTQYF. CDR3 bases: TGTGCCAGCAGTTTTTCGCGGAGCACAGATACGCAGTATTTT.

The chain recombines TRBV4-1 with TRBJ2-3; D not certain. The V and J ends lost 1 base and 2 bases respectively, with 16 bases between them. The CDR3 loop spans 17 amino acids. CDR1 is MGHRA and CDR2 is YSYEKL in the germline V gene. The CDR3 here is CASSQGAPSSYTDTQYF. In DNA form, the CDR3 reads TGCGCCAGCAGCCAAGGGGCTCCCTCTTCTTACACAGATACGCAGTATTTT.

The genes are TRBV28 and TRBJ2-1; TRBD2 aligns across 12 bases. Losses at the gene ends were 3 bases for V and 6 bases for J; bases not matched to a gene: 3. The V gene's germline CDR1 is MDHEN and CDR2 SYDVKM. The CDR3 has 15 amino acids. CDR3 region: CASSFLGLAGNEQFF. In nucleotides, the CDR3 is TGTGCCAGCAGTTTTCTGGGACTAGCGGGCAATGAGCAGTTCTTC.

V usage is TRBV28 and J usage is TRBJ1-1; TRBD1 might be the D (5 bases). Germline CDR1 reads MDHEN; CDR2 reads SYDVKM. The CDR3 has 15 residues. Trimming stripped 6 bases from V and 13 bases from J, with 27 bases between. Here the CDR3 DNA reads TGTGCCAGCAGACAAGCGGGTGCAGGTGTGGGGGAGGATTTCTTT. Translating gives CASRQAGAGVGEDFF.

The rearrangement links TRBV7-6 to TRBJ2-2; D is possibly TRBD2 (6 bases). Trimming shortened V by 1 base and J by 3 bases, and 24 bases separated the two germline ends. The CDR3 runs to 20 residues. Germline V CDR1 and CDR2: SGHVS, FNYEAQ. CDR3 sequence reads: CASSLVEEVWGDSYTGELFF. Written as DNA, the CDR3 is TGTGCCAGCAGCTTAGTTGAGGAGGTGTGGGGGGATTCGTACACCGGGGAGCTGTTTTTT.